A selection of T cell receptor beta chains follows, all from one sample in a study of CD8+CD57+ T cells in acquired aplastic anemia. TCRdb ran MiXCR on the reads and lists one entry per CDR3 protein. The data hold around 160,000 distinct CDR3 sequences, with under 55% observed a single time. The specimen was sorted CD4+, CD8+, or CD8+CD57+ T cells (not recorded which) from PBMCs. The receptors shown here come from a human donor with aplastic anemia. CDR3s include the opening cysteine and the closing phenylalanine or tryptophan. A D gene is named only where the DNA matches it firmly. A clone size is listed for some rows: how often the clone was seen (once, few, many), or a class if it is expanded.

abundance: many; d_gene: TRBD1; j_gene: TRBJ2-7; v_gene: TRBV28; CDR3aa: CASITGEREQYF; CDR3nt: TGTGCCAGCATTACAGGGGAACGCGAGCAGTACTTC
abundance: many; d_gene: -; j_gene: TRBJ2-1; v_gene: TRBV7-2; CDR3aa: CASSPDQSSYNEQFF; CDR3nt: TGTGCCAGCAGCCCCGACCAGAGCTCCTACAATGAGCAGTTCTTC
abundance: many; d_gene: TRBD1; j_gene: TRBJ2-5; v_gene: TRBV19; CDR3aa: CASSIIGTGETQYF; CDR3nt: TGTGCCAGTAGTATTATTGGGACAGGGGAGACCCAGTACTTC
abundance: many; d_gene: -; j_gene: TRBJ1-5; v_gene: TRBV6-1; CDR3aa: CANRQPNQPQHF; CDR3nt: TGTGCCAATAGACAACCCAATCAGCCCCAGCATTTT
abundance: -; d_gene: -; j_gene: TRBJ2-7; v_gene: TRBV12-3/TRBV12-4; CDR3aa: CASSPGWTVFSYEQYF; CDR3nt: TGTGCCAGCAGTCCGGGCTGGACAGTTTTCTCCTACGAGCAGTACTTC
abundance: many; d_gene: TRBD1; j_gene: TRBJ2-7; v_gene: TRBV3-1; CDR3aa: CASSQFPGQGEQYF; CDR3nt: TGTGCCAGCAGCCAATTTCCGGGACAGGGTGAGCAGTACTTC
abundance: many; d_gene: TRBD1; j_gene: TRBJ2-2; v_gene: TRBV5-1; CDR3aa: CASSVGDRGPVGELFF; CDR3nt: TGCGCCAGCAGCGTGGGGGACAGGGGGCCTGTAGGGGAGCTGTTTTTT
abundance: once; d_gene: -; j_gene: TRBJ2-3; v_gene: TRBV11-2; CDR3aa: CASSPTGYSSTGTQYF; CDR3nt: TGTGCCAGCAGCCCCACGGGTTACTCTAGCACAGGTACGCAGTATTTT
abundance: -; d_gene: -; j_gene: TRBJ1-5; v_gene: TRBV12-3/TRBV12-4; CDR3aa: CASSVASGVYQPQHF; CDR3nt: TGTGCCAGCTCGGTCGCTTCAGGGGTATATCAGCCCCAGCATTTT
abundance: -; d_gene: TRBD1; j_gene: TRBJ2-7; v_gene: TRBV7-8; CDR3aa: CASSSPGQDLYEQYF; CDR3nt: TGTGCCAGCAGCTCCCCGGGACAGGACCTCTACGAGCAGTACTTC
abundance: -; d_gene: -; j_gene: TRBJ1-1; v_gene: TRBV6-1; CDR3aa: CASLAGNMGNTEAFF; CDR3nt: TGTGCCAGCCTGGCCGGGAACATGGGGAACACTGAAGCTTTCTTT
abundance: many; d_gene: TRBD2; j_gene: TRBJ2-2; v_gene: TRBV11-2; CDR3aa: CASSAPGGANTGELFF; CDR3nt: TGTGCCAGCAGCGCACCGGGGGGTGCGAACACCGGGGAGCTGTTTTTT
abundance: -; d_gene: TRBD2; j_gene: TRBJ2-1; v_gene: TRBV6-2/TRBV6-3; CDR3aa: CASSYSIGSSGRRNEQFF; CDR3nt: TGTGCCAGCAGTTACTCGATAGGCAGTAGCGGGAGGAGGAATGAGCAGTTCTTC
abundance: many; d_gene: -; j_gene: TRBJ1-2; v_gene: TRBV7-8; CDR3aa: CASSPEGGAAGYTF; CDR3nt: TGTGCCAGCAGCCCAGAGGGGGGGGCAGCTGGCTACACCTTC
abundance: many; d_gene: TRBD2; j_gene: TRBJ2-1; v_gene: TRBV7-2; CDR3aa: CASSIRLAGNEQFF; CDR3nt: TGTGCCAGCAGCATACGACTAGCTGGGAATGAGCAGTTCTTC
abundance: few; d_gene: -; j_gene: TRBJ2-1; v_gene: TRBV30; CDR3aa: CAWRPNHNEQFF; CDR3nt: TGTGCCTGGAGACCTAATCACAATGAGCAGTTCTTC
abundance: few; d_gene: -; j_gene: TRBJ2-1; v_gene: TRBV7-2; CDR3aa: CASSLVQVNEQFF; CDR3nt: TGTGCCAGCAGCTTAGTACAAGTAAATGAGCAGTTCTTC
abundance: many; d_gene: TRBD1; j_gene: TRBJ2-7; v_gene: TRBV7-2; CDR3aa: CASRQGAYEQYF; CDR3nt: TGTGCCAGCCGACAGGGGGCCTACGAGCAGTACTTC
abundance: few; d_gene: -; j_gene: TRBJ1-6; v_gene: TRBV20-1; CDR3aa: CSAREGRLSAPLHF; CDR3nt: TGCAGTGCTAGAGAAGGACGATTATCCGCACCCCTCCACTTT
abundance: -; d_gene: -; j_gene: TRBJ2-6; v_gene: TRBV18; CDR3aa: CASSSSDRKRSSGANVLTF; CDR3nt: TGTGCCAGCTCATCCAGTGACCGGAAACGAAGCTCTGGGGCCAACGTCCTGACTTTC
abundance: once; d_gene: TRBD1; j_gene: TRBJ2-7; v_gene: TRBV20-1; CDR3aa: CSARETGAGPYEQYF; CDR3nt: TGCAGTGCTAGGGAGACAGGGGCTGGCCCCTACGAGCAGTACTTC
abundance: once; d_gene: -; j_gene: TRBJ1-4; v_gene: TRBV2; CDR3aa: CASRRTANEKLFF; CDR3nt: TGTGCCAGCAGGCGGACAGCAAATGAAAAACTGTTTTTT
abundance: many; d_gene: -; j_gene: TRBJ1-1; v_gene: TRBV19; CDR3aa: CASMDMNTEAFF; CDR3nt: TGTGCCAGTATGGACATGAACACTGAAGCTTTCTTT
abundance: many; d_gene: TRBD1; j_gene: TRBJ1-6; v_gene: TRBV2; CDR3aa: CAKGQGPLYNSPLHF; CDR3nt: TGTGCCAAAGGACAGGGACCCCTCTATAATTCACCCCTCCACTTT
abundance: many; d_gene: -; j_gene: TRBJ2-7; v_gene: TRBV9; CDR3aa: CASSVTGSSYEQYF; CDR3nt: TGTGCCAGCAGCGTGACGGGGTCCTCCTACGAGCAGTACTTC
abundance: -; d_gene: -; j_gene: TRBJ2-7; v_gene: TRBV4-2; CDR3aa: CASSTDGVSYEQYF; CDR3nt: TGTGCCAGCAGCACCGATGGGGTCTCCTACGAGCAGTACTTC
abundance: -; d_gene: -; j_gene: TRBJ2-3; v_gene: TRBV29-1; CDR3aa: CSVVVGGGDTQYF; CDR3nt: TGCAGCGTTGTGGTAGGGGGGGGAGATACGCAGTATTTT
abundance: -; d_gene: -; j_gene: TRBJ2-3; v_gene: TRBV11-2; CDR3aa: CASSSLRGQGGTDTQYF; CDR3nt: TGTGCCAGCAGCTCCCTAAGGGGTCAAGGTGGCACAGATACGCAGTATTTT
abundance: many; d_gene: TRBD1; j_gene: TRBJ1-2; v_gene: TRBV6-1; CDR3aa: CASRVGQSAGYTF; CDR3nt: TGTGCCAGCAGAGTGGGACAGAGTGCTGGCTACACCTTC
abundance: many; d_gene: TRBD2; j_gene: TRBJ2-3; v_gene: TRBV5-1; CDR3aa: CASSRLAGVADTQYF; CDR3nt: TGCGCCAGCAGCCGACTAGCGGGAGTGGCAGATACGCAGTATTTT
abundance: -; d_gene: TRBD2; j_gene: TRBJ2-7; v_gene: TRBV19; CDR3aa: CASGELTAGGVNEQYF; CDR3nt: TGTGCCAGTGGCGAGCTTACAGCGGGGGGCGTCAACGAGCAGTACTTC
abundance: -; d_gene: -; j_gene: TRBJ1-1; v_gene: TRBV5-1; CDR3aa: CASSFRPNHNEQFF; CDR3nt: TGCGCCAGCAGCTTCAGACCTAACCACAATGAGCAGTTCTTT
abundance: many; d_gene: -; j_gene: TRBJ1-3; v_gene: TRBV11-1; CDR3aa: CASSLGISGNTIYF; CDR3nt: TGTGCCAGCAGCTTGGGGATCTCTGGAAACACCATATATTTT
abundance: -; d_gene: TRBD1; j_gene: TRBJ1-2; v_gene: TRBV29-1; CDR3aa: CSVEDDQGARYGYTF; CDR3nt: TGCAGCGTTGAAGACGATCAGGGGGCGCGCTATGGCTACACCTTC
abundance: -; d_gene: -; j_gene: TRBJ1-1; v_gene: TRBV19; CDR3aa: CASLKWGYGNTEAFF; CDR3nt: TGTGCCAGTCTCAAATGGGGGTACGGGAACACTGAAGCTTTCTTT
abundance: -; d_gene: TRBD1; j_gene: TRBJ2-7; v_gene: TRBV12-5; CDR3aa: CASGLEQGGYEQYF; CDR3nt: TGTGCTAGTGGTTTGGAACAGGGGGGATACGAGCAGTACTTC
abundance: -; d_gene: -; j_gene: TRBJ2-5; v_gene: TRBV7-3; CDR3aa: CASSATGETQYF; CDR3nt: TGTGCTAGCAGTGCGACTGGGGAGACCCAGTACTTC
abundance: many; d_gene: TRBD2; j_gene: TRBJ2-7; v_gene: TRBV6-1; CDR3aa: CASSVWASGGTGEQYF; CDR3nt: TGTGCCAGCAGTGTTTGGGCTAGCGGGGGAACGGGCGAGCAGTACTTC
abundance: -; d_gene: -; j_gene: TRBJ2-3; v_gene: TRBV30; CDR3aa: CAWSVGGGSTDTQYF; CDR3nt: TGTGCCTGGAGTGTTGGCGGGGGCAGCACAGATACGCAGTATTTT
abundance: few; d_gene: -; j_gene: TRBJ1-2; v_gene: TRBV10-3; CDR3aa: CAISAREIQNYGYTF; CDR3nt: TGTGCCATCAGTGCTAGGGAGATTCAGAACTATGGCTACACCTTC
abundance: -; d_gene: -; j_gene: TRBJ2-7; v_gene: TRBV7-8; CDR3aa: CASSLAGKQGSRGSYGEQYF; CDR3nt: TGTGCCAGCAGCTTAGCGGGAAAACAAGGCTCGAGAGGTTCCTACGGCGAGCAGTACTTC
abundance: many; d_gene: TRBD1; j_gene: TRBJ1-2; v_gene: TRBV20-1; CDR3aa: CSARGDRGDYGYTF; CDR3nt: TGCAGTGCTAGGGGGGACAGGGGTGACTATGGCTACACCTTC
abundance: many; d_gene: -; j_gene: TRBJ2-5; v_gene: TRBV5-4; CDR3aa: CASSRGEGAQETQYF; CDR3nt: TGTGCCAGCAGCAGAGGGGAGGGGGCCCAAGAGACCCAGTACTTC
abundance: many; d_gene: TRBD2; j_gene: TRBJ2-1; v_gene: TRBV6-5; CDR3aa: CASSYFERENEQFF; CDR3nt: TGTGCCAGCAGTTACTTCGAGCGGGAGAACGAGCAGTTCTTC
abundance: -; d_gene: -; j_gene: TRBJ2-1; v_gene: TRBV5-1; CDR3aa: CASSLGTTDGSEQFF; CDR3nt: TGCGCCAGCAGCTTGGGAACGACTGACGGATCCGAGCAGTTCTTC
abundance: -; d_gene: -; j_gene: TRBJ2-7; v_gene: TRBV7-2; CDR3aa: CASSFTTISEQYF; CDR3nt: TGTGCCAGCAGCTTCACGACGATTAGCGAGCAGTACTTC
abundance: once; d_gene: -; j_gene: TRBJ2-1; v_gene: TRBV2; CDR3aa: CASRNEGVFNEQFF; CDR3nt: TGTGCCAGCAGGAACGAGGGGGTCTTCAATGAGCAGTTCTTC
abundance: once; d_gene: -; j_gene: TRBJ2-3; v_gene: TRBV11-1; CDR3aa: CASSSIRGTGTDTQYF; CDR3nt: TGTGCCAGCAGCTCTATCAGAGGAACGGGGACAGATACGCAGTATTTT
abundance: -; d_gene: -; j_gene: TRBJ2-7; v_gene: TRBV5-4; CDR3aa: CASTAGTYEQYF; CDR3nt: TGTGCCAGCACTGCAGGGACCTACGAGCAGTACTTC
abundance: many; d_gene: -; j_gene: TRBJ1-3; v_gene: TRBV7-2; CDR3aa: CASSFPASGNTIYF; CDR3nt: TGTGCCAGCAGCTTCCCAGCCTCTGGAAACACCATATATTTT
abundance: -; d_gene: -; j_gene: TRBJ2-5; v_gene: TRBV11-2; CDR3aa: CASSYQGSLETQYF; CDR3nt: TGTGCCAGCAGCTACCAAGGGTCATTAGAGACCCAGTACTTC
abundance: -; d_gene: TRBD1; j_gene: TRBJ2-2; v_gene: TRBV11-3; CDR3aa: CASRKTGSNTGELFF; CDR3nt: TGTGCCAGCAGAAAGACAGGGTCGAACACCGGGGAGCTGTTTTTT
abundance: -; d_gene: -; j_gene: TRBJ1-6; v_gene: TRBV12-3/TRBV12-4; CDR3aa: CASSLAPGSNSPLHF; CDR3nt: TGTGCCAGCAGTTTAGCCCCAGGGTCTAATTCACCCCTCCACTTT
abundance: -; d_gene: TRBD1; j_gene: TRBJ2-5; v_gene: TRBV29-1; CDR3aa: CSVGDTGVETQYF; CDR3nt: TGCAGCGTCGGGGACACAGGGGTAGAGACCCAGTACTTC
abundance: -; d_gene: TRBD1; j_gene: TRBJ1-6; v_gene: TRBV19; CDR3aa: CASSMGQGYNSPLHF; CDR3nt: TGTGCCAGTAGTATGGGACAGGGTTATAATTCACCCCTCCACTTT